These T cell receptor beta chains were read from a single sample in a study of CD8 T cells in Susac syndrome. TCRdb reprocessed the immunoSEQ multiplex PCR reads via MiXCR and lists one record per CDR3 protein. Seen here are some 200,000 distinct CDR3 sequences, approximately 90% observed once, and the top ten hold approximately 0.13%. The sample consisted of CD8+ T cells from PBMCs. The receptors were sampled from a human donor with multiple sclerosis. Both conserved end residues are part of each CDR3. The order of the fields is J gene, clone size, V gene, D gene, CDR3 DNA, CDR3 protein. D genes are given only for firm matches. Size values are once, few and many counts, or a class for expanded clones, and some rows have none.

TRBJ1-5 | . | TRBV7-8 | . | TGTGCCAGCAGCGACCGTGCCGCCTATCAGCCCCAGCATTTT | CASSDRAAYQPQHF
TRBJ2-1 | . | TRBV7-9 | TRBD2 | TGTGCCAGCAGCTTTTTACTAGCGGGAGGGCCACAGTCCTACAATGAGCAGTTCTTC | CASSFLLAGGPQSYNEQFF
TRBJ1-1 | few | TRBV27 | . | TGTGCCAGCAGTTTGGGGGCCCGAGCTTTCTTT | CASSLGARAFF
TRBJ2-2 | . | TRBV24-1 | . | TGTGCCACCAGTGATCCAGTCCTTCCCGGGGAGCTGTTTTTT | CATSDPVLPGELFF
TRBJ1-1 | . | TRBV20-1 | TRBD1 | TGCAGTGCCCACAGGGGCACTGAAGCTTTCTTT | CSAHRGTEAFF
TRBJ1-1 | . | TRBV19 | . | TGTGCCAGTAGTCTCCCCAGTGGGAACACTGAAGCTTTCTTT | CASSLPSGNTEAFF
TRBJ2-1 | . | TRBV12-3/TRBV12-4 | . | TGTGCCAGCAGTTTTGTCTCTTATCGGAAGATCTCCTACAATGAGCAGTTCTTC | CASSFVSYRKISYNEQFF
TRBJ2-3 | . | TRBV7-9 | TRBD2 | TGTGCCAGCAGCTTTTTCGCAGCGGGGACTAGCACAGATACGCAGTATTTT | CASSFFAAGTSTDTQYF
TRBJ1-1 | . | TRBV6-5 | . | TGTGCCAGCAGCAGCGAGGCGGGCACTGAAGCTTTCTTT | CASSSEAGTEAFF
TRBJ1-1 | . | TRBV27 | . | TGTGCCAGCAGTTCTGACATGGGGGTGGAGGGAGCTTTCTTT | CASSSDMGVEGAFF
TRBJ2-7 | . | TRBV7-9 | . | TGTGCCAGCAGCTTAAGCCACACTCCCTACGAGCAGTACTTC | CASSLSHTPYEQYF
TRBJ2-2 | . | TRBV10-3 | TRBD1 | TGTGCCATCGGGGGGACAGGGGGCCATTCGAACACCGGGGAGCTGTTTTTT | CAIGGTGGHSNTGELFF
TRBJ2-1 | . | TRBV5-1 | . | TGCGCCAGCAGCTCCCCGGGCTCCGGGGGACAGTTCTTC | CASSSPGSGGQFF
TRBJ1-1 | . | TRBV19 | . | TGTGCCAGTAGCTGGGGGGCTGCGGGCACTGAAGCTTTCTTT | CASSWGAAGTEAFF
TRBJ2-7 | . | TRBV10-3 | TRBD2 | TGTGCCATCAGTGAGTCCCGAACTAGCGGGGGGGTTGAGCAGTACTTC | CAISESRTSGGVEQYF
TRBJ2-7 | once | TRBV20-1 | . | TGCAGTGTAAGCAGGGAATCCTACGAGCAGTACTTC | CSVSRESYEQYF
TRBJ1-4 | . | TRBV7-2 | . | TGTGCCAGCAGCTTAGTGCCGGCAACTAATGAAAAACTGTTTTTT | CASSLVPATNEKLFF
TRBJ1-1 | . | TRBV5-1 | . | TGCGCCAGTAAGGCCCCGGGGACGTGGACTGAAGCTTTCTTT | CASKAPGTWTEAFF
TRBJ2-7 | once | TRBV7-9 | . | TGTGCCAGCAGCCTCCATTTGGACCGTCCCTCCTACGAGCAGTACTTC | CASSLHLDRPSYEQYF
TRBJ2-2 | . | TRBV7-9 | . | TGTGCCAGCAGCTCTTACCAAACGACAGGCGCGAACACCGGGGAGCTGTTTTTT | CASSSYQTTGANTGELFF
TRBJ1-1 | . | TRBV4-1 | . | TGCGCCAGCAGCCAAGATTGGAGGGGCGCGGATGAAGCTTTCTTT | CASSQDWRGADEAFF
TRBJ2-2 | . | TRBV20-1 | TRBD1 | TGCAGTGTCGGACAGGGGGTGACCGGGGAGCTGTTTTTT | CSVGQGVTGELFF
TRBJ1-2 | . | TRBV30 | . | TGTGCCTGGAGCGCGACCGGGACTCGGTTTAACTATGGCTACACCTTC | CAWSATGTRFNYGYTF
TRBJ2-5 | . | TRBV30 | TRBD2 | TGTGCCTGGAGTGACGGGACGGGAGGAGAGACCCAGTACTTC | CAWSDGTGGETQYF
TRBJ2-1 | . | TRBV5-1 | . | TGCGCCAGCAGCTTGCCGCTTGGGGATGAGCAGTTCTTC | CASSLPLGDEQFF
TRBJ2-5 | . | TRBV12-3/TRBV12-4 | . | TGTGCCAGCAGCCCAAGAATACGAAGGGGGGCGGCCGAGACCCAGTACTTC | CASSPRIRRGAAETQYF
TRBJ2-1 | . | TRBV30 | TRBD1 | TGTGCCTGGTCACAGGGGGGTGAGCAGTTCTTC | CAWSQGGEQFF
TRBJ2-1 | . | TRBV9 | TRBD2 | TGTGCCAGCAACCCGTTTAGCGGGGCGGAATACAATGAGCAGTTCTTC | CASNPFSGAEYNEQFF
TRBJ2-5 | . | TRBV5-4 | . | TGTGCCAGCACGCAGAAAAACTTGGACAACCAAGAGACCCAGTACTTC | CASTQKNLDNQETQYF
TRBJ1-2 | once | TRBV2 | . | TGTGCCAGCAGTCCTCCCTTCGGGGGCGTCTATGGCTACACCTTC | CASSPPFGGVYGYTF
TRBJ2-7 | few | TRBV29-1 | TRBD2 | TGCAGCGTTGCCGGTAATAGCGGGAGCTCCTACGAGCAGTACTTC | CSVAGNSGSSYEQYF
TRBJ1-5 | . | TRBV19 | . | TGTGCCAGTAGTCACAACCCCATCGCGGGGGACGACACGGGTCCACATAGCAATCAGCCCCAGCATTTT | CASSHNPIAGDDTGPHSNQPQHF
TRBJ2-5 | . | TRBV5-1 | TRBD1 | TGCGCCAGCAGCTTGGCCTGGGACAGCCAAGAGACCCAGTACTTC | CASSLAWDSQETQYF
TRBJ2-1 | . | TRBV13 | TRBD2 | TGTGCCAGCAGCTATCCCGGGACTAGCCATGTCGATGAGCAGTTCTTC | CASSYPGTSHVDEQFF
TRBJ2-7 | . | TRBV5-8 | . | TGTGCCAGCAGCTTGGCCGGGGCCTATCTCTACGAGCAGTACTTC | CASSLAGAYLYEQYF
TRBJ2-5 | . | TRBV2 | . | TGTGCCAGCCAAGGCGCTCGAGAGACCCAGTACTTC | CASQGARETQYF
TRBJ2-4 | . | TRBV27 | TRBD2 | TGTGCCAGCAGGCTAGCGGGGGGGCCGTACATTCAGTACTTC | CASRLAGGPYIQYF
TRBJ1-1 | . | TRBV19 | . | TGTGCCAGTGGGATAGCAGGTCCTGAAGCTTTCTTT | CASGIAGPEAFF
TRBJ1-2 | . | TRBV9 | . | TGTGCCAGCAGCGTCGGAAACTATGGCTACACCTTC | CASSVGNYGYTF
TRBJ2-3 | . | TRBV7-8 | . | TGTGCCAGCAGCTTAGTAGGCGGGACCTACTCAGATACGCAGTATTTT | CASSLVGGTYSDTQYF
TRBJ2-1 | . | TRBV12-3/TRBV12-4 | TRBD2 | TGTGCCAGCACCCTACTCGGACTAGCGGGAGCACCGGGCGAGCAGTTCTTC | CASTLLGLAGAPGEQFF
TRBJ1-2 | . | TRBV14 | . | TGTGCCAGCAGCCAAGACTACAACTATGGCTACACCTTC | CASSQDYNYGYTF
TRBJ1-4 | . | TRBV4-1 | TRBD1 | TGCGCCAGCAGCCCAGGAAGCGGGGGACAGCCCCATGAAAAACTGTTTTTT | CASSPGSGGQPHEKLFF
TRBJ2-3 | . | TRBV9 | . | TGTGCCAGCAGCCCAGGGGCGGGGGCTACAGCGGATACGCAGTATTTT | CASSPGAGATADTQYF
TRBJ1-1 | . | TRBV30 | . | TGTGCCTGGAGCCCAGACAGAGTGAACACTGAAGCTTTCTTT | CAWSPDRVNTEAFF
TRBJ2-7 | . | TRBV6-6 | . | TGTGCCAGCAGTTCGACAGCTGGCGAGCAGTACTTC | CASSSTAGEQYF
TRBJ1-5 | . | TRBV5-6 | . | TGTGCCAGCAGCTTGGGGGGGAGCGATCAGCCCCAGCATTTT | CASSLGGSDQPQHF
TRBJ2-7 | . | TRBV13 | TRBD2 | TGTGCCAGCAGCTCCCGACTAGCGGGAGGGTTTTCCCCCTACGAGCAGTACTTC | CASSSRLAGGFSPYEQYF
TRBJ2-1 | once | TRBV5-6 | TRBD1 | TGTGCCAGCAGCTCCTTTGCACCGGACAGGTTGACATACAATGAGCAGTTCTTC | CASSSFAPDRLTYNEQFF
TRBJ2-1 | . | TRBV7-9 | . | TGTGCCAGCAGCTTAGAAGCGGGCAACCCCTACAATGAGCAGTTCTTC | CASSLEAGNPYNEQFF
TRBJ2-2 | . | TRBV9 | TRBD1 | TGTGCCAGCGAGACAGGGCGGACCGGGGAGCTGTTTTTT | CASETGRTGELFF
TRBJ2-1 | . | TRBV29-1 | . | TGCAGCGTTCCTCTTCCGGCAGGGCAGTTCTTC | CSVPLPAGQFF
TRBJ2-5 | . | TRBV13 | TRBD1 | TGTGCCAGCAGCGGGACAGGAACCGGTGAGACCCAGTACTTC | CASSGTGTGETQYF
TRBJ2-1 | . | TRBV29-1 | TRBD2 | TGCAGCGTTGATTTCGGGACTAGCGGTTACAATGAGCAGTTCTTC | CSVDFGTSGYNEQFF
TRBJ2-7 | . | TRBV7-8 | TRBD2 | TGTGCCAGCAGCCCGTTAGCGGGAAACTACGAGCAGTACTTC | CASSPLAGNYEQYF
TRBJ2-2 | . | TRBV23-1 | TRBD1 | TGCGCCAGCAGTGTTCAGACAGGGAGGAACACCGGGGAGCTGTTTTTT | CASSVQTGRNTGELFF
TRBJ2-7 | . | TRBV10-3 | TRBD2 | TGTGCCATCAGGGGGACTAGCGGATCCTACGAGCAGTACTTC | CAIRGTSGSYEQYF
TRBJ2-5 | . | TRBV12-3/TRBV12-4 | . | TGTGCCAGCAGATCCCATCTGGGGGAGACCCAGTACTTC | CASRSHLGETQYF
TRBJ2-3 | once | TRBV5-6 | . | TGTGCCAGCAGCGCAGGGACAACAGTCGGCACAGATACGCAGTATTTT | CASSAGTTVGTDTQYF
TRBJ2-1 | . | TRBV9 | . | TGTGCCAGCAGCCCAGAGGGAGACAATGAGCAGTTCTTC | CASSPEGDNEQFF